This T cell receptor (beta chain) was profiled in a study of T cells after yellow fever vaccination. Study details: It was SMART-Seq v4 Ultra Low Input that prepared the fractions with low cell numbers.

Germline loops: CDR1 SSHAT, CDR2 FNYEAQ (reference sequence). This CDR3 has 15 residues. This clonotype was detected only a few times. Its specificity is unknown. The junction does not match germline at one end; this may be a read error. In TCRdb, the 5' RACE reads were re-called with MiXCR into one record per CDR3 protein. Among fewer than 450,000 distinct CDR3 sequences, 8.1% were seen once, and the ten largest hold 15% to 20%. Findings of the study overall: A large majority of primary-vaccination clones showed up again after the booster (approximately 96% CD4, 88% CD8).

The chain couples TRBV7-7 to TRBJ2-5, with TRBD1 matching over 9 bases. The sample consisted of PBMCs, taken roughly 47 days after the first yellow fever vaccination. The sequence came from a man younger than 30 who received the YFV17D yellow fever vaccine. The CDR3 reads CASSPTTGGQETQYF. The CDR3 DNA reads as TGTGCTAGCAGCCCGACGACAGGGGGCCAAGAGACCCAGTACTTC. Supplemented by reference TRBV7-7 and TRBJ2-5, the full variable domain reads GAGVSQSPRYKVTKRGQDVTLRCDPISSHATLYWYQQALGQGPEFLTYFNYEAQPDKSGLPSDRFSAERPEGSISTLTIQRTEQRDSAMYRCASSPTTGGQETQYFGPGTRLLVL.